This T cell receptor (beta chain) emerged from a study of blood T cell repertoires in COVID-19. Study information: Sites in the United States, Italy and Spain provided acute and convalescent COVID-19 samples. T cells, B-cell-depleted T cells, or PBMCs supplied cDNA or gDNA.

Between the trimmed V and J ends, which lost 8 bases and 7 bases, there was a span of 14 bases. The CDR3 contains 12 residues. CDR1 and CDR2 (germline): MNHEY, SVGAGI. The assay was immunoSEQ multiplex PCR, and TCRdb's table has in-frame clones only and misses some. The data hold roughly 80,000 clones, with 85% to 95% observed a single time. This sequence was found in a man in his 60s with acute or convalescent COVID-19. This rearrangement joins TRBV6-5 to TRBJ1-2; D remains unclear. Sequencing input: peripheral blood. The CDR3 DNA follows: TGTGCCAGCGGTACAGCCCAAGGTGGCTACACCTTC. Encoded protein: CASGTAQGGYTF.